The T cell receptor (beta chain) under discussion was sequenced for a study of T-cell reconstitution after alpha-beta-depleted transplantation in children. Study-level results: T-cell numbers and diversity, one year after transplant, stemmed largely from T cells that were newly produced. The high TCRbeta diversity at day 60 in some patients came from surviving recipient T cells and thymic progenitors. Where alpha-beta T cells came from about two months after transplant was reportedly several hundred expanded graft clones.

CDR3 size: 14 residues. Trimming took off 5 bases at V and 0 bases at J, with 12 bases between the two ends. Germline CDR1 is SGHRS and CDR2 is YFSETQ. Preparation of the TCRbeta library involved a method that used unique molecular identifiers. TCRdb passed the PCR reads through MiXCR, listing each CDR3 protein once. The sample holds under 850,000 distinct CDR3 sequences, around 13% seen once. About this clonotype: Antigen unknown.

The specimen comprised PBMCs, sampled before TCRalphabeta/CD19-depleted stem cell transplant. This receptor was identified in a girl aged 2 to 10 with congenital amegakaryocytic thrombocytopenia, due to receive a stem cell transplant. The chain uses TRBV5-1 and TRBJ2-7; D is ambiguous. The CDR3 bases are TGCGCCAGCAGGGATGAGCTAGTCTCCTACGAGCAGTACTTC. Translation: CASRDELVSYEQYF.